The entry below describes one T cell receptor (beta chain). V lost 4 bases and J lost 3, with 10 bases in between. The CDR3 has 13 residues. CDR1 is MGHRA and CDR2 is YSYEKL in the germline V gene. The entry originates in a study of technical replicates of blood from a few donors. Clones were read by immunoSEQ multiplex PCR, and TCRdb kept only the in-frame ones, dropping some. The repertoire holds nearly 95,000 clones, with 96% as singletons. This chain uses TRBV4-1 with TRBJ2-7; D is undetermined. The sample comprised T cells isolated from PBMCs. The origin of this receptor is a human donor in good health. The CDR3 here is CASSLAGSYEQYF. CDR3 in DNA: TGCGCCAGCAGCCTTGCTGGCAGCTACGAGCAGTACTTC.